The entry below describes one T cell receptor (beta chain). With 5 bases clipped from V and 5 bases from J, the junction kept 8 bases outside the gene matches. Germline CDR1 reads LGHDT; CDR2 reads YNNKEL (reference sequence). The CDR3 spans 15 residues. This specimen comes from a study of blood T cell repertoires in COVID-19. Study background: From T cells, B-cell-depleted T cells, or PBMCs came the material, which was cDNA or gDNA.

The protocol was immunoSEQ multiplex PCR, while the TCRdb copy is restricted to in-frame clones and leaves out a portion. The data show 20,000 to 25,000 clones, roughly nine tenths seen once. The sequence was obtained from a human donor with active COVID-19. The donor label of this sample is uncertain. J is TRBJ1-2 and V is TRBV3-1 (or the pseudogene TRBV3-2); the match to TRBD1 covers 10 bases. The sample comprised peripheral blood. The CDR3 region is CASSYSGTGVYGYTF. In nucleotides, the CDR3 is TGTGCCAGCAGCTATAGTGGGACAGGGGTATATGGCTACACCTTC.